The 32 T cell receptor beta chains listed next were all sequenced from one sample in a study of EBV T-cell therapy then PD-1 blockade in nasopharyngeal carcinoma. Which antigens these TCRs recognize remains unknown. Sequenced by immunoSEQ multiplex PCR; TCRdb stores in-frame clones only, minus some. This table holds about 20,000 clones, under 90% found once. This sample's treatment: AdE1-LMPpoly-expanded autologous EBV-specific T-cell therapy followed by anti-PD-1 nivolumab. The sample in question was CD8+ T cells from blood, obtained at day -245 from a patient whose treatment included autologous EBV-specific T cells and nivolumab. All receptors derive from a man aged 40-55 years with nasopharyngeal carcinoma.

The rearrangement links TRBV2 to TRBJ1-1; possible D gene TRBD1, 5 bases. This CDR3 contains 17 residues. The germline V and J ends were trimmed by 2 bases and 5 bases, with 21 bases remaining between them. CDR1 is SNHLY, CDR2 FYNNEI, per germline. The CDR3 DNA sequence: TGTGCCAGCAGTGAATTCAGGGACCCCTTACGGAGGACTGAAGCTTTCTTT. This translates into CASSEFRDPLRRTEAFF.

V usage is TRBV3-1 (or the pseudogene TRBV3-2) and J usage is TRBJ1-1; a weak D match, TRBD1 (5 bases). There are 13 residues in the CDR3. Germline CDR1 LGHDT, CDR2 YNNKEL (reference sequence). V gave up 4 bases and J gave up 1 base, with 7 bases separating them. The CDR3 loop reads CASSLGQNTEAFF. The DNA for the CDR3 is TGTGCCAGCAGCCTTGGACAGAACACTGAAGCTTTCTTT.

The rearrangement uses TRBV13 and TRBJ1-2; no firm D call. With 2 bases removed from V and 0 bases from J, the gap between germline ends came to 13 bases. There are 16 residues in the CDR3. Germline V lookup: CDR1 PRHDT, CDR2 FYEKMQ (reference sequence). CDR3 DNA: TGTGCCAGCAGCTTATATGGGCAGGCCCCTAACTATGGCTACACCTTC. Its translation is CASSLYGQAPNYGYTF.

The chain joins TRBV4-1 to TRBJ2-5; D might be TRBD1 (6 bases). The V end was cut by 4 bases, the J end by 1 base, with 16 bases between. CDR3 length: 16 residues. CDR1 is MGHRA and CDR2 is YSYEKL in the germline V gene. The CDR3 DNA reads as TGCGCCAGCAGCCGCCTACAGGGAAGGGCCCAAGAGACCCAGTACTTC. Translation gives CASSRLQGRAQETQYF.

This chain links TRBV5-4 with TRBJ1-6; no definite D call. Trimming took 0 bases from V and 2 from J, leaving 9 bases between them. This CDR3 has 16 amino acids. Germline values: CDR1 SGHNT, CDR2 YYREEE (reference sequence). The CDR3 loop reads CASSLGVTTYNSPLHF. DNA for the CDR3: TGTGCCAGCAGCTTGGGAGTCACCACCTATAATTCACCCCTCCACTTT.

This rearrangement joins TRBV4-3 to TRBJ1-2; the D gene is possibly TRBD1 (5 bases). Germline V CDR1 and CDR2: LGHNA, YSLEER. Trimming cost V 4 bases and J 2 bases, with 17 bases left between them. The CDR3 runs 16 residues. CDR3 region: CASSPGRVRGNYGYTF. CDR3 bases: TGCGCCAGCAGCCCAGGTCGAGTTAGGGGAAACTATGGCTACACCTTC.

J is TRBJ2-5 and V is TRBV7-9, with no clear D. Per germline, CDR1 SEHNR and CDR2 FQNEAQ (reference sequence). CDR3 length: 15 amino acids. Trimming cost V 4 bases and J 5 bases, with 17 bases left between them. The CDR3 region has the DNA TGTGCCAGCAGCTCGACCGGACGGGCTGGGGAGACCCAGTACTTC. This sequence encodes CASSSTGRAGETQYF.

The gene calls are TRBV27 and TRBJ1-6; possible D gene TRBD1, 6 bases. V shed 3 bases and J shed 10 bases, with 13 bases lying between them. The CDR3 is 14 residues long. The V gene's germline CDR1 is MNHEY and CDR2 SMNVEV (reference sequence). CDR3 DNA: TGTGCCAGCAGTTTCGGGGGGGCCGGCTCACCCCTCCACTTT. Translation gives CASSFGGAGSPLHF.

The J gene is TRBJ2-5, the V gene TRBV24-1, with TRBD2 matching 9 bases. The length of the CDR3 is 17 residues. CDR1 and CDR2 from the germline V gene are KGHDR and SFDVKD. Unmatched junction bases numbered 12, after V lost 3 bases and J lost 5 bases. The CDR3 loop reads CATSDRSSGARWETQYF. DNA of the CDR3: TGTGCCACCAGTGATCGCTCTAGCGGGGCGCGGTGGGAGACCCAGTACTTC.

This clone occurred a few times. The chain employs TRBV5-1 and TRBJ2-7; TRBD1 agrees at 8 bases. Germline CDR1 SGHRS, CDR2 YFSETQ. Trimming removed 0 bases from V and 3 bases from J; junction bases left unmatched: 11. The CDR3 covers 17 residues. The CDR3 DNA reads TGCGCCAGCAGCTTGGAGGTTAGGGGGACAGGAAGCTACGAGCAGTACTTC. Its protein is CASSLEVRGTGSYEQYF. The complete variable domain, with remaining parts taken from reference TRBV5-1 and TRBJ2-7, reads KAGVTQTPRYLIKTRGQQVTLSCSPISGHRSVSWYQQTPGQGLQFLFEYFSETQRNKGNFPGRFSGRQFSNSRSEMNVSTLELGDSALYLCASSLEVRGTGSYEQYFGPGTRLTVT.

This clone has only a few counts. This chain links TRBV5-8 with TRBJ2-1; no definite D call. Trimming removed 4 bases from V and 8 bases from J, with 10 bases in between. Germline CDR1 SGHTS, CDR2 YDEGEE. The CDR3 contains 12 residues. In DNA form, the CDR3 reads TGTGCCAGCAGCCTGTCGTGGTATGAGCAGTTCTTC. Its protein is CASSLSWYEQFF.

The chain uses TRBV3-1 (or the pseudogene TRBV3-2) and TRBJ2-5; 12 nucleotides line up with TRBD2. Germline V gene sequence: CDR1 LGHDT, CDR2 YNNKEL (reference sequence). V gave up 3 bases and J gave up 7 bases; unmatched junction bases: 3. The CDR3 spans 14 residues. Here the CDR3 reads CASSQMTSGGTQYF. The CDR3 region has the DNA TGTGCCAGCAGCCAGATGACTAGCGGGGGGACCCAGTACTTC.

This clone appeared a single time. The J gene is TRBJ2-1, the V gene TRBV24-1; perhaps TRBD2 as D (6 bases). The CDR3 loop spans 19 amino acids. Germline V gene data show CDR1 as KGHDR and CDR2 as SFDVKD. Trimming took 0 bases from V and 9 from J, leaving 26 bases between them. The CDR3, as DNA: TGTGCCACCAGTGATTTGCAAATCGGGAGCCCTGGGGGTTTTGGTGAGCAGTTCTTC. Translated: CATSDLQIGSPGGFGEQFF.

The rearrangement joins TRBV20-1 to TRBJ2-7; D is possibly TRBD1 or TRBD2 (6 bases each). The ends were cut back, 3 bases at V and 6 bases at J, with 9 bases in the middle. Germline values: CDR1 DFQATT, CDR2 SNEGSKA (reference sequence). The CDR3 sequence is 11 residues long. CDR3 in amino acids: CSASWGAEQYF. DNA of the CDR3: TGCAGTGCTAGCTGGGGGGCCGAGCAGTACTTC.

The genes are TRBV6-5 and TRBJ1-1, with no clear D. The V gene lost 0 bases and the J gene lost 1 base, with 6 bases spanning the gap. CDR3 size: 14 residues. CDR1 is MNHEY, CDR2 SVGAGI, per germline. In nucleotides, the CDR3 is TGTGCCAGCAGTTACTCGCCGGGGAACACTGAAGCTTTCTTT. This translates into CASSYSPGNTEAFF.

The chain employs TRBV29-1 and TRBJ1-2, with 12 bases identical to TRBD1. The CDR3 spans 14 residues. J lost 8 bases, V lost 2 bases, and 6 bases had no gene match. Germline values: CDR1 SQVTM, CDR2 ANQGSEA. CDR3 bases: TGCAGCGTTGAAAGGGGACAGGGGGCGGAGGGCTACACCTTC. It specifies CSVERGQGAEGYTF.

This clone is a singleton in its sample. The V and J genes are TRBV9 and TRBJ2-5; either TRBD1 or TRBD2 may fit D (5 bases each). Germline V gene data show CDR1 as SGDLS and CDR2 as YYNGEE. CDR3 length equals 15 residues. V lost 3 bases and J lost 4, with 16 bases in between. The CDR3 sequence is CASSASGAILETQYF. CDR3 coding DNA: TGTGCCAGCAGCGCCTCCGGGGCCATCCTAGAGACCCAGTACTTC.

The rearrangement links TRBV7-8 to TRBJ2-2, with 8 nucleotides matching TRBD1. The CDR3 is 17 amino acids. V lost 0 bases and J lost 4; bases outside the gene matches: 7. Germline CDR1 and CDR2: SGHVS and FQNEAQ. CDR3 sequence: CASSLAHRGYSTGELFF. CDR3 DNA sequence: TGTGCCAGCAGCTTAGCGCACAGGGGGTACAGCACCGGGGAGCTGTTTTTT.

Sample share makes this clone medium-sized. This chain uses TRBV6-2 or TRBV6-3 with TRBJ2-5; 12 bases map to TRBD2. CDR1 MNHEY and CDR2 SVGEGT come from the germline V gene. This CDR3 is 15 amino acids long. The V gene end was trimmed by 2 bases and the J gene end by 2 bases; junction bases not matched to a gene: 0. CDR3 bases: TGTGCCAGCAGTTACACTAGCGGGGGGCAAGAGACCCAGTACTTC. It specifies CASSYTSGGQETQYF.

J is TRBJ1-5 and V is TRBV9; D might be TRBD1 (5 bases). Between the trimmed V and J ends, which lost 0 bases and 3 bases, there was a span of 10 bases. From germline, CDR1 is SGDLS and CDR2 YYNGEE. This CDR3 is built from 15 residues. The CDR3 DNA reads TGTGCCAGCAGCGTAGGGGGGGGAAACAATCAGCCCCAGCATTTT. It is translated as CASSVGGGNNQPQHF.

The V and J genes are TRBV4-3 and TRBJ1-1; D not resolved. Germline V lookup: CDR1 LGHNA, CDR2 YSLEER. Between the trimmed V and J ends, which lost 2 bases and 2 bases, there was a span of 9 bases. This CDR3 is 14 amino acids long. The DNA for the CDR3 is TGCGCCAGCAGCCAACGGAACGGCAACACTGAAGCTTTCTTT. This sequence encodes CASSQRNGNTEAFF.

The rearrangement uses TRBV29-1 and TRBJ1-3, with D uncertain. V gave up 4 bases and J gave up 0 bases, with 4 bases separating them. The CDR3 is made up of 12 amino acids. The germline V gene has CDR1 SQVTM and CDR2 ANQGSEA. CDR3: CSVASSGNTIYF. The CDR3 DNA sequence: TGCAGCGTTGCCAGCTCTGGAAACACCATATATTTT.

The rearrangement uses TRBV15 and TRBJ1-2; 7 bases agree with TRBD1. V was pared by 6 bases and J by 7 bases, with 8 bases of the junction left unmatched. This CDR3 region has 13 residues. The V gene's germline CDR1 is LNHNV and CDR2 YYDKDF (reference sequence). The CDR3 DNA follows: TGTGCCACCAGTCGACAGGGTTTGGGTGGCTACACCTTC. Translation gives CATSRQGLGGYTF.

This clone was picked up a small number of times. CDR3 DNA sequence: TGTGCCAGCACATTCACCGGGACTAGTTCTACTGAGCAGTTCTTC. This sequence encodes CASTFTGTSSTEQFF. The chain combines TRBV14 with TRBJ2-1, with 8 nucleotides matching TRBD2. CDR1 is SGHDN and CDR2 is FVKESK in the germline V gene. The CDR3 extends over 15 amino acids. The J segment lost 9 bases and the V segment lost 7 bases, leaving 14 bases of the junction unmatched.

V and J are TRBV10-3 and TRBJ1-1; TRBD1 agrees at 7 bases. Germline V gene data show CDR1 as ENHRY and CDR2 as SYGVKD. With 2 bases clipped from V and 2 bases from J, the junction kept 5 bases outside the gene matches. The CDR3 extends over 15 amino acids. The CDR3 is CAISERGQLNTEAFF. DNA of the CDR3: TGTGCCATCAGTGAGAGGGGACAGCTTAACACTGAAGCTTTCTTT.

This chain connects TRBV5-4 to TRBJ1-6, with unresolved D. CDR3 length equals 17 residues. Germline CDR1 and CDR2: SGHNT and YYREEE (reference sequence). With 2 bases removed from V and 0 bases from J, the gap between germline ends came to 12 bases. This CDR3 reads CASSFGLGSSYNSPLHF. The CDR3 coding sequence is TGTGCCAGCAGCTTCGGACTGGGGAGCTCCTATAATTCACCCCTCCACTTT. Drawing the rest from reference TRBV5-4 and TRBJ1-6, the complete variable domain is ETGVTQSPTHLIKTRGQQVTLRCSSQSGHNTVSWYQQALGQGPQFIFQYYREEENGRGNFPPRFSGLQFPNYSSELNVNALELDDSALYLCASSFGLGSSYNSPLHFGNGTRLTVT.

J is TRBJ2-7 and V is TRBV6-5; TRBD1 agrees at 7 bases. This CDR3 spans 14 amino acids. J was trimmed by 6 bases and V by 2 bases; bases with no gene match: 7. The V gene's germline CDR1 is MNHEY and CDR2 SVGAGI. The CDR3: CASSYGQGVGEQYF. The CDR3 nucleotides read TGTGCCAGCAGTTACGGGCAGGGGGTCGGCGAGCAGTACTTC.

This clone was counted a single time. The V and J genes are TRBV7-3 and TRBJ2-5; either TRBD1 or TRBD2 may supply D (6 bases each). V was shortened by 5 bases and J by 2 bases, with 12 bases between the two germline ends. This CDR3 is built from 14 residues. CDR1 is SGHTA, CDR2 FQGTGA, per germline. The CDR3 region has the DNA TGTGCCAGCAGCACACTAGGGGGGCAAGAGACCCAGTACTTC. Translated, it gives CASSTLGGQETQYF.

This sequence joins TRBV9 and TRBJ2-7; no clear D gene. Germline V gene sequence: CDR1 SGDLS, CDR2 YYNGEE. V was shortened by 4 bases and J by 7 bases, with 12 bases between the two germline ends. CDR3 length: 12 residues. In DNA form, the CDR3 reads TGTGCCAGCAGCCCCCGACCTTGGGAGCAGTACTTC. Translation gives CASSPRPWEQYF.

V usage is TRBV12-3 or TRBV12-4 and J usage is TRBJ1-2; D perhaps matches TRBD1 (5 bases). Trimming pared 4 bases from V and 7 bases from J, leaving 13 bases between. This CDR3 is 13 amino acids long. In DNA, the CDR3 is TGTGCCAGCAGTTGTCAGGGCTCGGGTGGCTACACCTTC. It is translated as CASSCQGSGGYTF.

This clone showed up just once. The V call is TRBV9, the J call TRBJ1-1, with TRBD1 matching over 9 bases. Losses at the gene ends were 2 bases for V and 8 bases for J; bases not matched to a gene: 7. CDR1 is SGDLS, CDR2 YYNGEE, per germline. The CDR3 sequence is 14 residues long. The CDR3 DNA reads TGTGCCAGCAGCGTTCTGAGACAGGGGGAGGAAGCTTTCTTT. Its translation: CASSVLRQGEEAFF.

This clone was seen only a few times. The sample has other DNA sequences that encode this CDR3 too. The chain recombines TRBV6-5 with TRBJ1-5, with 7 bases aligning to TRBD1. The CDR3 extends over 14 amino acids. J lost 2 bases, V lost 6 bases, and 4 bases had no gene match. Germline V lookup: CDR1 MNHEY, CDR2 SVGAGI. CDR3 nucleotide sequence: TGTGCCAGCAGACGGACAGGACGCAATCAGCCCCAGCATTTT. Its translation: CASRRTGRNQPQHF.